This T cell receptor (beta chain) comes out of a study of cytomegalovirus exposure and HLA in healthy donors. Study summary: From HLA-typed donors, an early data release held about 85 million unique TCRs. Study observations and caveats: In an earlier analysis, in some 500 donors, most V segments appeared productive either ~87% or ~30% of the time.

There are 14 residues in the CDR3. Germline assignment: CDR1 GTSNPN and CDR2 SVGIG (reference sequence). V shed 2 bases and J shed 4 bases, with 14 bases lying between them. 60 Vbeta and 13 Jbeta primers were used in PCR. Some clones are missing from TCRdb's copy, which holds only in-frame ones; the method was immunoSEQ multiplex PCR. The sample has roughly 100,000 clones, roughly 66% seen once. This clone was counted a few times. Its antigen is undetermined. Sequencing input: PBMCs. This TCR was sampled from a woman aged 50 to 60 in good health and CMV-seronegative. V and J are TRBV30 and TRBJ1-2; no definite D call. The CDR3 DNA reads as TGTGCCTGGAGTACCCCGGGAGGTTTCTATGGCTACACCTTC. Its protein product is CAWSTPGGFYGYTF.